This passage covers 6 T cell receptor beta chains from one sample sequenced in a study of early T cells in non-severe SARS-CoV-2 infection (dated by TCRdb to the early 2020s). The method was 5' RACE. Sequencing took place on a NextSeq 500. TCRdb reprocessed the public reads (quality trimming at Q25 with fastp, clone calling with MiXCR) and kept in-frame beta chains. Each CDR3 protein appears once, grouped with its most common genes and DNA. Present in this sample are around 40,000 distinct CDR3 sequences, roughly 6% of which were seen just once. The ten largest clones capture about 5.5% of the sample. Sequences were obtained from whole blood. These receptors came from an adult who was a healthcare worker with PCR-confirmed SARS-CoV-2 infection or an uninfected control (not recorded which).

The rearrangement joins TRBV14 to TRBJ2-7; D remains ambiguous. V dropped 2 bases and J dropped 6 bases, with 11 bases sitting between them. The germline gives CDR1 SGHDN, CDR2 FVKESK. This CDR3 region has 13 residues. Written as DNA, the CDR3 is TGTGCCAGCAGCCAACGACGCCACGGCGAGCAGTACTTC. Residues: CASSQRRHGEQYF.

The sample holds a few counts of this clonotype. The rearrangement joins TRBV7-3 to TRBJ2-1; tentative D call: TRBD2 (6 bases). The V gene's germline CDR1 is SGHTA and CDR2 FQGTGA. This CDR3 is built from 12 residues. V lost 8 bases and J lost 2, with 7 bases in between. As DNA, the CDR3 is TGTGCCAGCGGCGGGGCCTACAATGAGCAGTTCTTC. It yields the protein CASGGAYNEQFF.

J is TRBJ2-3 and V is TRBV11-2, with D tentatively TRBD1 (5 bases). CDR1 and CDR2 (germline): SGHAT, FQNNGV. Trimming took 2 bases from V and 6 from J, leaving 9 bases between them. This CDR3 spans 13 amino acids. The CDR3 DNA follows: TGTGCCAGCAGCTTAAGGGGCTCGGATACGCAGTATTTT. Translation: CASSLRGSDTQYF.

The V gene is TRBV11-2, the J gene TRBJ2-1; 9 nucleotides agree with TRBD2. The ends lost 3 bases at V and 9 bases at J; junction bases unmatched: 6. Per the germline V gene, CDR1 is SGHAT and CDR2 is FQNNGV. This CDR3 spans 14 amino acids. The CDR3 loop is CASSLSLAGTEQFF. For the CDR3, the DNA is TGTGCCAGCAGCTTGTCTCTAGCGGGAACTGAGCAGTTCTTC.

This clonotype was recorded at least ten times. The chain employs TRBV7-3 and TRBJ2-4; possibly TRBD2 for D (6 bases). This CDR3 region has 15 residues. V lost 8 bases, J lost 6 bases, and 20 bases lay in between. Germline V gene data show CDR1 as SGHTA and CDR2 as FQGTGA. CDR3 nucleotide sequence: TGTGCCAGCGGAAACGGGAGAGCGGGCGGAAACATTCAGTACTTC. Encoded protein: CASGNGRAGGNIQYF.

This clonotype came up a few times. The chain employs TRBV4-2 and TRBJ2-1; 13 nucleotides agree with TRBD2. The CDR3 runs 19 residues. From germline, CDR1 is LGHNA and CDR2 YNFKEQ. J lost 0 bases, V lost 4 bases, and 9 bases had no gene match. The DNA for the CDR3 is TGTGCCAGCAGCCTACGGACTAGCGGGAGCCTTAGCTCCTACAATGAGCAGTTCTTC. This encodes CASSLRTSGSLSSYNEQFF.